The present entry profiles one T cell receptor (beta chain) with its context. The antigen is not known. This sample was taken from a study of T cell responses to AZD1222 COVID-19 vaccine. Repertoires were generated with immunoSEQ multiplex PCR, while TCRdb's copy carries only in-frame clones and drops some. The data show around 120,000 clones, approximately 85% seen once. Study findings and constraints: Researchers report vaccine-associated CD4 TCRs spanning spike, with dominance at 160-218 and 743-854. An increase in Spike-specific TCR breadth and depth was observed after two AZD1222 doses.

The sample here was peripheral blood, taken on day 0 of MenACWY control vaccination. This sequence was found in an adult in good health.

CDR3 nucleotide sequence: TGTGCCAGTAGTATTAGACAGGGAGCTAACTATGGCTACACCTTC. Translation gives CASSIRQGANYGYTF. The V and J genes are TRBV19 and TRBJ1-2; 7 bases are shared with TRBD1. This CDR3 has 15 amino acids. Germline CDR1 LNHDA, CDR2 SQIVND (reference sequence). V lost 3 bases and J lost 0; bases outside the gene matches: 4.